This T cell receptor (beta chain) was captured by sequencing in a study of CD8 T cells in Susac syndrome. CDR3 length: 14 amino acids. The germline V and J ends were trimmed by 2 bases and 6 bases, with 15 bases remaining between them. Germline loops: CDR1 SGHRS, CDR2 YFSETQ. This clonotype has just a few counts. Reverse transcription used roughly 0.5 to 1 ug RNA and random hexamers. TCRdb re-called the immunoSEQ multiplex PCR reads through MiXCR, storing one row per CDR3 protein. The sample records approximately 130,000 distinct CDR3 sequences, 90% to 95% being singletons. This TCR was recovered from a human donor with multiple sclerosis. The source material was CD8+ T cells from PBMCs. The chain links TRBV5-1 to TRBJ2-7; D possibly matches TRBD1 or TRBD2 (5 bases each). DNA for the CDR3: TGCGCCAGCAGCTTCACAGCGCCGGGACCCGAGCAGTACTTC. Protein: CASSFTAPGPEQYF.